The present T cell receptor beta chain was sequenced within a study of identical twins. This clonotype was counted ten times or more. The CDR3 runs 15 residues. Trimming pared 2 bases from V and 6 bases from J, leaving 14 bases between. TCRdb passed the 5' RACE reads through MiXCR, listing each CDR3 protein once. The table shows about 530,000 distinct CDR3 sequences, with roughly 15% occurring only once. The same data also went into a second study, on yellow fever vaccine responses in identical twins.

The sequenced sample consisted of CD4+ T cells sorted from blood. This chain connects TRBV12-3 or TRBV12-4 to TRBJ1-5; possibly TRBD1 for D (6 bases). The clonotype was recovered from a woman aged 18-29 years in good health. The CDR3 bases are TGTGCCAGCAGTTTATCCGACAGGATTGGTCAGCCCCAGCATTTT. Amino acid sequence: CASSLSDRIGQPQHF.